The 27 T cell receptor beta chains reported below all come from one sample, sequenced in a study of cytotoxic CD8 clonotypes in ibrutinib-treated CLL. The protocol was immunoSEQ multiplex PCR, while the TCRdb copy is restricted to in-frame clones and leaves out a portion. This sample carries over 100,000 clones, approximately 85% of them seen once, and the ten largest clones take over 2%. Source: PBMCs, taken after 24 months of ibrutinib treatment. The receptors were sampled from a human donor with chronic lymphocytic leukemia.

The chain employs TRBV4-2 and TRBJ2-7; tentatively, D is TRBD1 or TRBD2 (5 bases each). The germline V gene encodes CDR1 LGHNA and CDR2 YNFKEQ. CDR3 length equals 15 residues. V was pared by 1 base and J by 2 bases, with 12 bases between. CDR3 coding DNA: TGTGCCAGCAGCCAAGTGGGGGTGGGTACCTACGAGCAGTACTTC. It yields the protein CASSQVGVGTYEQYF.

The chain recombines TRBV5-6 with TRBJ2-7; D remains ambiguous. Trimming stripped 4 bases from V and 3 bases from J, with 5 bases between. CDR3 length: 11 residues. Germline loops: CDR1 SGHDT, CDR2 YYEEEE. The DNA for the CDR3 is TGTGCCAGCAGCCTCTACTACGAGCAGTACTTC. This sequence encodes CASSLYYEQYF.

The J gene is TRBJ2-7, the V gene TRBV14; D ambiguous. Germline lookup yields CDR1 SGHDN and CDR2 FVKESK. This CDR3 comprises 15 residues. V was pared by 0 bases and J by 2 bases, with 11 bases between. The CDR3 spells CASSQDLSRAYEQYF. CDR3 DNA: TGTGCCAGCAGCCAAGATCTGTCTAGAGCCTACGAGCAGTACTTC.

The V and J genes are TRBV5-1 and TRBJ1-1; maybe TRBD1 (5 bases). Germline V gives CDR1 SGHRS, CDR2 YFSETQ. The CDR3 runs 15 residues. V was clipped by 2 bases and J by 0 bases, with 11 bases between them. CDR3 amino acids: CASSLGAGMNTEAFF. CDR3 bases: TGCGCCAGCAGCTTAGGGGCGGGAATGAACACTGAAGCTTTCTTT.

The genes are TRBV7-6 and TRBJ2-7, with D perhaps assigned TRBD1 or TRBD2 (5 bases each). Trimming took off 2 bases at V and 4 bases at J, with 9 bases between the two ends. This CDR3 is 13 amino acids long. In germline, CDR1 is SGHVS, CDR2 FNYEAQ. The chain's CDR3 is CASSLQGAYEQYF. Here the CDR3 DNA reads TGTGCCAGCAGCTTACAGGGAGCTTACGAGCAGTACTTC.

The genes are TRBV6-1 and TRBJ2-7, with D perhaps TRBD1 (5 bases). The germline V and J ends were trimmed by 4 bases and 2 bases, with 9 bases remaining between them. Germline V gene lookup returns CDR1 MNHNS and CDR2 SASEGT. CDR3 size: 13 residues. The DNA for the CDR3 is TGTGCCAGCAGTGTGCAGGGTACCTACGAGCAGTACTTC. This sequence encodes CASSVQGTYEQYF.

This clone was counted a single time. The junction departs from the called germline gene at one end, perhaps through a read error. This chain links TRBV5-1 with TRBJ1-1; D ambiguous. The CDR3 is made up of 8 amino acids. CDR1 is SGHRS and CDR2 is YFSETQ in the germline V gene. The CDR3 DNA follows: TGCGCCAGCAGCGGGGTCCTCTTT. This encodes CASSGVLF.

This clone appeared once. The chain combines TRBV5-4 with TRBJ2-1, with 12 bases matching TRBD2. CDR3 length: 17 amino acids. J gave up 6 bases and V 1 base, and 8 bases lay outside the gene matches. The germline gives CDR1 SGHNT, CDR2 YYREEE (reference sequence). CDR3 region: CASSLLAGGLRGNEQFF. The CDR3 bases are TGTGCCAGCAGCTTGCTAGCGGGGGGGCTTAGGGGCAATGAGCAGTTCTTC.

The rearrangement links TRBV6-6 to TRBJ2-1; D may be TRBD1 (9 bases). V lost 6 bases, J lost 7 bases, and 16 bases lay in between. The CDR3 spans 14 residues. From germline, CDR1 is MNHNY and CDR2 SVGAGI (reference sequence). CDR3 DNA: TGTGCCAGCAGGACAGGGGGGACTAGAAATGAGCAGTTCTTC. This codes for CASRTGGTRNEQFF.

A few counts support this clone. The chain is built from TRBV27 and TRBJ1-1, with TRBD1 identical over 7 bases. The V segment lost 4 bases and the J segment 1 base; nucleotides outside the gene matches: 9. Germline V gene lookup returns CDR1 MNHEY and CDR2 SMNVEV (reference sequence). This CDR3 region has 16 residues. CDR3 loop: CASSSPLRGRNTEAFF. The CDR3 region has the DNA TGTGCCAGCAGTTCCCCCCTAAGGGGGCGGAACACTGAAGCTTTCTTT.

V is TRBV18 and J is TRBJ2-2; D is unclear. CDR1 is KGHSH, CDR2 LQKENI, per germline. The CDR3 contains 14 residues. The V and J ends lost 7 bases and 4 bases respectively, with 13 bases between them. The CDR3 coding sequence is TGTGCCAGCTACGACTGGGAATCCACCGGGGAGCTGTTTTTT. Translation: CASYDWESTGELFF.

The chain has TRBV11-2 and TRBJ2-1, with 10 bases fitting TRBD2. Germline V gives CDR1 SGHAT, CDR2 FQNNGV. V shed 4 bases, J shed 5 bases, and the junction held 5 bases outside the gene matches. The CDR3 totals 15 residues. The CDR3, as DNA: TGTGCCAGCAGCTGGAGGACTAGCGGACACAATGAGCAGTTCTTC. As protein: CASSWRTSGHNEQFF. The full variable domain, with the rest looked up from reference TRBV11-2 and TRBJ2-1, is EAGVAQSPRYKIIEKRQSVAFWCNPISGHATLYWYQQILGQGPKLLIQFQNNGVVDDSQLPKDRFSAERLKGVDSTLKIQPAKLEDSAVYLCASSWRTSGHNEQFFGPGTRLTVL.

J is TRBJ1-1 and V is TRBV6-1, with unresolved D. The length of the CDR3 is 14 residues. CDR1 and CDR2 (germline): MNHNS, SASEGT. The ends were cut back, 4 bases at V and 1 base at J, with 10 bases in the middle. The CDR3 region has the DNA TGTGCCAGCAGTGGAGCCCTACGGAACACTGAAGCTTTCTTT. It encodes CASSGALRNTEAFF.

The CDR3 loop is CASSLGTSGGYTDTQYF. CDR3 DNA: TGTGCCAGCAGCTTAGGGACTAGCGGGGGGTACACAGATACGCAGTATTTT. The chain couples TRBV11-2 to TRBJ2-3; 14 positions match TRBD2. Germline lookup yields CDR1 SGHAT and CDR2 FQNNGV. Losses at the gene ends were 1 base for V and 2 bases for J; bases not matched to a gene: 2. The CDR3 has 17 amino acids.

V usage is TRBV18 and J usage is TRBJ1-2; D may be TRBD1 (5 bases). Germline-derived CDR1 and CDR2 are KGHSH and LQKENI. V lost 6 bases and J lost 2, with 16 bases in between. The CDR3 totals 15 residues. The CDR3 region is CASSPGGVKNYGYTF. CDR3 nucleotides: TGTGCCAGCTCCCCTGGGGGTGTTAAGAACTATGGCTACACCTTC.

The J gene is TRBJ2-5, the V gene TRBV28, with 8 bases fitting TRBD2. This CDR3 has 17 amino acids. Germline CDR1 reads MDHEN; CDR2 reads SYDVKM. J lost 5 bases, V lost 1 base, and 12 bases had no gene match. The CDR3 DNA is TGTGCCAGCAGTTTATATGGGGGGATAGCGGGATCCGAGACCCAGTACTTC. Translated, it gives CASSLYGGIAGSETQYF. Combining the CDR3 with reference TRBV28 and TRBJ2-5 gives the whole variable domain DVKVTQSSRYLVKRTGEKVFLECVQDMDHENMFWYRQDPGLGLRLIYFSYDVKMKEKGDIPEGYSVSREKKERFSLILESASTNQTSMYLCASSLYGGIAGSETQYFGPGTRLLVL.

The chain is built from TRBV7-9 and TRBJ1-5; 7 positions agree with TRBD1. Trimming took 4 bases from V and 6 from J; bases not matched to a gene: 9. The germline gives CDR1 SEHNR, CDR2 FQNEAQ (reference sequence). This CDR3 is built from 15 residues. The CDR3 loop reads CASSWGQGQSQPQHF. CDR3 in DNA: TGTGCCAGCAGCTGGGGCCAGGGACAGAGTCAGCCCCAGCATTTT. The whole variable domain, filled in from reference TRBV7-9 and TRBJ1-5, reads DTGVSQNPRHKITKRGQNVTFRCDPISEHNRLYWYRQTLGQGPEFLTYFQNEAQLEKSRLLSDRFSAERPKGSFSTLEIQRTEQGDSAMYLCASSWGQGQSQPQHFGDGTRLSIL.

The rearrangement joins TRBV7-2 to TRBJ2-3, with no clear D. Deletions cut 7 bases from V and 1 base from J, with 12 bases between. The CDR3 contains 14 residues. Germline lookup yields CDR1 SGHTA and CDR2 FQGNSA. The CDR3 sequence: CASNSFARTDTQYF. DNA of the CDR3: TGTGCCAGCAATAGCTTTGCACGCACAGATACGCAGTATTTT.

The chain's CDR3 is CASSLAGRYGYTF. Written as DNA, the CDR3 is TGCGCCAGCAGCTTGGCCGGCAGATATGGCTACACCTTC. The rearrangement uses TRBV5-1 and TRBJ1-2; the D is unclear. The V gene lost 0 bases and the J gene lost 5 bases, with 8 bases spanning the gap. The CDR3 is 13 residues long. Per the germline V gene, CDR1 is SGHRS and CDR2 is YFSETQ.

This chain joins TRBV28 and TRBJ2-7; 9 nucleotides line up with TRBD1. V gave up 0 bases and J gave up 1 base; unmatched junction bases: 1. The V gene's germline CDR1 is MDHEN and CDR2 SYDVKM. CDR3 length: 15 residues. Written as DNA, the CDR3 is TGTGCCAGCAGTTTATGGGGACAGGGATCCTACGAGCAGTACTTC. It yields the protein CASSLWGQGSYEQYF.

The chain links TRBV5-1 to TRBJ2-7; 9 bases fit TRBD1. The V gene's germline CDR1 is SGHRS and CDR2 YFSETQ. V lost 4 bases, J lost 4 bases, and 12 bases stayed unmatched. The CDR3 contains 16 residues. Written as DNA, the CDR3 is TGCGCCAGCAGCCCCGCACCGGGACAGGGTCGATACGAGCAGTACTTC. The encoded protein is CASSPAPGQGRYEQYF.

This chain uses TRBV27 with TRBJ1-5; D gene unclear. This CDR3 is 14 amino acids long. Germline assignment: CDR1 MNHEY and CDR2 SMNVEV (reference sequence). V lost 3 bases to trimming and J lost 3 bases, with 9 bases between them. CDR3 in amino acids: CASSFGRNNQPQHF. As DNA, the CDR3 is TGTGCCAGCAGTTTTGGGCGGAACAATCAGCCCCAGCATTTT.

V is TRBV6-5 and J is TRBJ2-3, with D hard to call. Germline-derived CDR1 and CDR2 are MNHEY and SVGAGI. The CDR3 spans 13 residues. V lost 6 bases and J lost 0, with 7 bases in between. CDR3 sequence: CASRAPSTDTQYF. CDR3 sequence (DNA): TGTGCCAGCAGGGCACCTAGCACAGATACGCAGTATTTT.

The V call is TRBV27, the J call TRBJ2-7; 10 bases map to TRBD2. V gave up 6 bases and J gave up 1 base; unmatched junction bases: 6. The CDR3 loop spans 15 amino acids. CDR1 is MNHEY and CDR2 is SMNVEV in the germline V gene (reference sequence). In nucleotides, the CDR3 is TGTGCCAGCAGCCTCAGACTAGCGGGTTCCTACGAGCAGTACTTC. This translates into CASSLRLAGSYEQYF.

The chain employs TRBV7-6 and TRBJ2-3, with unresolved D. In germline, CDR1 is SGHVS, CDR2 FNYEAQ. With 4 bases removed from V and 5 bases from J, the gap between germline ends came to 10 bases. The CDR3 totals 13 residues. Here the CDR3 reads CASSSYYGDTQYF. CDR3 DNA sequence: TGTGCCAGCAGCTCCTACTATGGAGATACGCAGTATTTT.

The chain employs TRBV7-2 and TRBJ1-1; D is unresolved. The CDR3 is 14 residues long. Germline CDR1 reads SGHTA; CDR2 reads FQGNSA. Trimming removed 1 base at V and 2 bases at J, with 8 bases between. The CDR3 region is CASSLVLVNTEAFF. CDR3 in DNA: TGTGCCAGCAGCTTAGTGTTGGTCAACACTGAAGCTTTCTTT.

J is TRBJ1-3 and V is TRBV6-1, with D tentatively TRBD1 (6 bases). V gave up 7 bases and J gave up 0 bases, with 10 bases separating them. Germline CDR1 is MNHNS and CDR2 is SASEGT. The CDR3 is 14 amino acids. CDR3 sequence: CASNRDNSGNTIYF. The CDR3 region has the DNA TGTGCCAGCAATCGGGACAACTCTGGAAACACCATATATTTT.